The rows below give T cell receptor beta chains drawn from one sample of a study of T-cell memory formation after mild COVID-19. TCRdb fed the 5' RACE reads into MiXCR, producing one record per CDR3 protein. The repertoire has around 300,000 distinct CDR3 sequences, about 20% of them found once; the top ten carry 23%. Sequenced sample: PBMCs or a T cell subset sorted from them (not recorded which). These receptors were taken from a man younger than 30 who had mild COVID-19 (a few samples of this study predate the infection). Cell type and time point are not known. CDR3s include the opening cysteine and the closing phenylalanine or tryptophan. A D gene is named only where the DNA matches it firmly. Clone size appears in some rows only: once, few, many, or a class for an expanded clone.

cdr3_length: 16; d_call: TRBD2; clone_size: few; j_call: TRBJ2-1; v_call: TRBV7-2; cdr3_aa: CASSERLAGGYNEQFF; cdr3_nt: TGTGCCAGCAGCGAGAGACTAGCGGGGGGGTACAATGAGCAGTTCTTC
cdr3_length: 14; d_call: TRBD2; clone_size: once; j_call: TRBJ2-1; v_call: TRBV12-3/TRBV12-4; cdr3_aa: CASRGLAGVREQFF; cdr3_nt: TGTGCCAGCAGGGGACTAGCGGGGGTCCGTGAGCAGTTCTTC
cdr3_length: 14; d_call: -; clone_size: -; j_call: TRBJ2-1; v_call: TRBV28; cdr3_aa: CASSPLTVYNEQFF; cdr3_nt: TGTGCCAGCAGTCCTTTGACAGTCTACAATGAGCAGTTCTTC
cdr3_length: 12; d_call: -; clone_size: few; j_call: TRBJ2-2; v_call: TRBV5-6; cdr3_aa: CASRLEAGELFF; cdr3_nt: TGTGCCAGCAGACTAGAGGCCGGGGAGCTGTTTTTT
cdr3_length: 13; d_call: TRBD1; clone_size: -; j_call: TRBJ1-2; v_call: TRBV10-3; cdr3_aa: CAISESDRAGYTF; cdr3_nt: TGTGCCATCAGTGAGTCGGACAGGGCTGGCTACACCTTC
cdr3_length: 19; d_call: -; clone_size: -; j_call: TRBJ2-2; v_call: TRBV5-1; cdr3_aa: CASSLPFPLTTGNTGELFF; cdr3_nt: TGCGCCAGCAGCTTGCCCTTTCCCCTGACCACAGGGAACACCGGGGAGCTGTTTTTT
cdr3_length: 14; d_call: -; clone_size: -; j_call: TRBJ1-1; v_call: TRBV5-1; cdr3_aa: CASSFSRTDTEAFF; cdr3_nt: TGCGCCAGCAGCTTTAGCCGGACAGACACTGAAGCTTTCTTT
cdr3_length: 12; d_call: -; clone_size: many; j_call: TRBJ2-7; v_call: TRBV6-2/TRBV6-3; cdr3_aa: CASTRSDYEQYF; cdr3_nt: TGTGCCAGCACCCGGTCGGACTACGAGCAGTACTTC
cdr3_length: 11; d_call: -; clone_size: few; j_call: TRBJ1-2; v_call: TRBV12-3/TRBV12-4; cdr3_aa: CASTLGLSYTF; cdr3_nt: TGTGCCAGCACTCTGGGTTTAAGCTACACCTTC
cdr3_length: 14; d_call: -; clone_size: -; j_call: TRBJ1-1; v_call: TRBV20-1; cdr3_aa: CSARALDRNTEAFF; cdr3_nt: TGCAGTGCTAGAGCCCTTGACAGAAACACTGAAGCTTTCTTT
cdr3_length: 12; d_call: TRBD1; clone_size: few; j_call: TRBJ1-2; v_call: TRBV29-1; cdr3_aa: CSGGQGNSGYTF; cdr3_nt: TGCAGCGGGGGACAGGGGAATTCTGGCTACACCTTC
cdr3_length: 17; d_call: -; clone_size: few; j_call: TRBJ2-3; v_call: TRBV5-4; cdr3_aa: CASSPTTIGGGTDTQYF; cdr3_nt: TGTGCCAGCTCCCCTACTACTATCGGGGGAGGCACAGATACGCAGTATTTT
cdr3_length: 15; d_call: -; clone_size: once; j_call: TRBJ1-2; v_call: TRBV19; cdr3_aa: CASRRGVGENYGYTF; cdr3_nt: TGTGCCAGTAGGAGAGGGGTAGGGGAGAACTATGGCTACACCTTC
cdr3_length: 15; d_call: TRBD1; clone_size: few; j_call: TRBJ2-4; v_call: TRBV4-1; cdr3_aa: CASSLLLPGQNIQYF; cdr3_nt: TGCGCCAGCAGTCTCCTCCTCCCGGGACAGAACATTCAGTACTTC
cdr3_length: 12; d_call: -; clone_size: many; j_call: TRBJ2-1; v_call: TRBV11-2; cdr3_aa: CASSFPYGGQFF; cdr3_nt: TGTGCCAGCAGCTTCCCCTATGGTGGGCAGTTCTTC
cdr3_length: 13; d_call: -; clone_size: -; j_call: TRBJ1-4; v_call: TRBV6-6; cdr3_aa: CASRGSGIEKLFF; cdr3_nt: TGTGCCAGCAGGGGGAGTGGGATTGAAAAACTGTTTTTT